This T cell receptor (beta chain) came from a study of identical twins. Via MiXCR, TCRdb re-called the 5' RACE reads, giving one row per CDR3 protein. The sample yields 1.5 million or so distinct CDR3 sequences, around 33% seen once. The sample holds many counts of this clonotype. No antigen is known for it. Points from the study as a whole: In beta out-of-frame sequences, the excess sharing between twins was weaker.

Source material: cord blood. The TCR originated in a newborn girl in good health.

CDR3 bases: TGCAGCGTTGAAGGGGGGACAGGTCTCTCTCAAGAGACCCAGTACTTC. It translates to CSVEGGTGLSQETQYF. This rearrangement joins TRBV29-1 to TRBJ2-5, with TRBD1 identical over 8 bases. V shed 1 base and J 2 bases; nucleotides not matched to a gene: 9. Germline V lookup: CDR1 SQVTM, CDR2 ANQGSEA. The CDR3 length is 16 residues.